The next 25 T cell receptor beta chains were all read from a single sample in a study of immune characterization of retroperitoneal liposarcoma. TCRdb redid the calling of the PCR reads with MiXCR, one entry per CDR3 protein. The sample yields thousands of distinct CDR3 sequences, around 45% seen once. The sequencing sample was made of tumor tissue. The receptors stem from a male donor with retroperitoneal liposarcoma.

The chain has TRBV6-6 and TRBJ2-1; D may be TRBD1 (5 bases). The V gene lost 6 bases and the J gene lost 4 bases, with 13 bases spanning the gap. Germline values: CDR1 MNHNY, CDR2 SVGAGI (reference sequence). The CDR3 length is 14 residues. The CDR3 loop is CASSPGFEYNEQFF. For the CDR3, the DNA is TGTGCCAGCAGCCCAGGGTTCGAATACAATGAGCAGTTCTTC.

This clonotype counts as medium-sized. J is TRBJ2-5 and V is TRBV12-5; TRBD2 matches 10 bases. Trimming at V came to 2 bases and at J to 5 bases, leaving 2 bases not matched to a gene. The CDR3 runs to 14 residues. Germline V CDR1 and CDR2: LGHNT, FRNRAP. The CDR3 DNA reads as TGTGCTAGTGGTTTGAATAGCGGGAGGGAGACCCAGTACTTC. It translates to CASGLNSGRETQYF. Full variable domain (outside the CDR3, taken from reference TRBV12-5 and TRBJ2-5): DARVTQTPRHKVTEMGQEVTMRCQPILGHNTVFWYRQTMMQGLELLAYFRNRAPLDDSGMPKDRFSAEMPDATLATLKIQPSEPRDSAVYFCASGLNSGRETQYFGPGTRLLVL.

This clonotype showed up just a few times. The chain couples TRBV11-3 to TRBJ2-1; 7 positions agree with TRBD2. The V segment lost 1 base and the J segment 10 bases; nucleotides outside the gene matches: 10. The CDR3 contains 15 residues. Per the germline V gene, CDR1 is SGHNT and CDR2 is YENEEA. CDR3 protein: CASSLAAGSPYEQFF. The CDR3 nucleotides read TGTGCCAGCAGCTTAGCAGCGGGATCTCCCTACGAGCAGTTCTTC.

The rearrangement uses TRBV6-1 and TRBJ2-7; possibly TRBD1 for D (5 bases). Trimming removed 0 bases from V and 2 bases from J, with 11 bases in between. This CDR3 contains 15 residues. The germline V gene encodes CDR1 MNHNS and CDR2 SASEGT. This chain's CDR3 is CASSEAWQGTYEQYF. The DNA for the CDR3 is TGTGCCAGCAGTGAAGCTTGGCAGGGAACCTACGAGCAGTACTTC.

The J gene is TRBJ2-1, the V gene TRBV6-1, with 13 bases lining up with TRBD2. Trimming at V came to 5 bases and at J to 4 bases, leaving 11 bases not matched to a gene. Germline V gene lookup returns CDR1 MNHNS and CDR2 SASEGT. The CDR3 has 18 residues. This chain's CDR3 is CASSPRSGTSGIYNEQFF. The CDR3 nucleotides read TGTGCCAGCAGTCCCCGGTCGGGGACTAGCGGGATATACAATGAGCAGTTCTTC.

In this sample, this clonotype is medium-sized (0.01 to 0.1%). Written as DNA, the CDR3 is TGTGCCAGCAGTTACTCGGTTTGGACTGGGGCCAACGTCCTGACTTTC. It codes for CASSYSVWTGANVLTF. The chain couples TRBV6-6 to TRBJ2-6; D is undetermined. The CDR3 spans 16 residues. The V end was cut by 0 bases, the J end by 2 bases, with 8 bases between. The germline V gene has CDR1 MNHNY and CDR2 SVGAGI (reference sequence).

This clonotype was seen a handful of times. This may be a read error: a much more frequent sequence differs by one nucleotide. The chain uses TRBV27 and TRBJ2-1, with D possibly being TRBD1 or TRBD2 (5 bases each). Germline V lookup: CDR1 MNHEY, CDR2 SMNVEV (reference sequence). Trimming shortened V by 5 bases and J by 13 bases, and 21 bases separated the two germline ends. The CDR3 consists of 14 residues. The CDR3 DNA reads as TGTGCCAGCAGTCCCCGGGACGGGGAAGAGACCCAGTTCTTC. Translated: CASSPRDGEETQFF.

The rearrangement links TRBV7-2 to TRBJ2-1; tentative D call: TRBD1 (5 bases). The J call could be wrong; TRBJ2-7 is a better fit for the DNA end. This CDR3 comprises 13 residues. CDR1 SGHTA and CDR2 FQGNSA come from the germline V gene. The CDR3 region is CASSLDNYNEQYF. CDR3 nucleotides: TGTGCCAGCAGCTTGGACAACTACAATGAGCAGTACTTC.

This clonotype is judged medium-sized (0.01 to 0.1%). The CDR3 reads CASGGLFFGNTIYF. Here the CDR3 DNA reads TGTGCCAGCGGCGGTTTGTTCTTTGGAAACACCATATATTTT. The chain uses TRBV6-1 and TRBJ1-3, with D unclear. With 8 bases removed from V and 3 bases from J, the gap between germline ends came to 14 bases. The CDR3 loop spans 14 amino acids. Looked up from germline, CDR1 is MNHNS and CDR2 is SASEGT.

The V and J genes are TRBV6-6 and TRBJ2-1; 9 bases fit TRBD2. This CDR3 spans 16 amino acids. The junction had 20 bases not matched to a gene; V was cut back by 7 bases and J by 13 bases. Per germline, CDR1 MNHNY and CDR2 SVGAGI (reference sequence). The CDR3 DNA reads as TGTGCCAGCACCATTATTAGCGGGAGTGGCGGACAGACCCAGTTCTTC. Residues: CASTIISGSGGQTQFF.

By sample fraction, this clonotype is medium-sized. J is TRBJ2-1 and V is TRBV6-1; no clear D gene. With the DNA end fitting TRBJ2-7 better, the J assignment may be wrong. The CDR3 runs 12 residues. Germline CDR1 reads MNHNS; CDR2 reads SASEGT. CDR3 DNA: TGTGCCAGCAGTGAATTAAGCTACGAGCAGTACTTC. As protein: CASSELSYEQYF.

In its sample, this clonotype is large. This rearrangement joins TRBV27 to TRBJ2-5; TRBD2 aligns across 10 bases. The end of the DNA aligns better with TRBJ2-7, so the J call may be wrong. Per the germline V gene, CDR1 is MNHEY and CDR2 is SMNVEV (reference sequence). The CDR3 has 15 residues. CDR3 amino acids: CATKAGGGSMYEQYF. The CDR3 DNA follows: TGTGCCACCAAAGCGGGAGGGGGGTCTATGTACGAGCAGTACTTC.

The chain recombines TRBV5-6 with TRBJ2-1, with a tentative D call TRBD2 (6 bases). The tail of the sequence fits TRBJ2-7 better, so the J call may be wrong. CDR1 is SGHDT, CDR2 YYEEEE, per germline. This CDR3 has 17 residues. Here the CDR3 reads CASSFIGGLSSYNEQYF. The CDR3 DNA is TGTGCCAGCAGCTTCATTGGAGGGCTGAGCTCCTACAATGAGCAGTACTTC.

In this sample, this clonotype turned up once. The rearrangement links TRBV6-1 to TRBJ1-5; TRBD1 aligns across 7 bases. J lost 5 bases, V lost 6 bases, and 10 bases had no gene match. The germline CDR1 and CDR2 sequences are MNHNS and SASEGT. The CDR3 sequence is 15 residues long. The CDR3 nucleotides read TGTGCCAGCAGAGTCGACAGGGCGTCCGATCAGCCCCAGCATTTT. Encoded protein: CASRVDRASDQPQHF.

This clonotype was counted between two and nine times. J is TRBJ2-1 and V is TRBV12-3 or TRBV12-4, with TRBD1 as a possible D gene (5 bases). This CDR3 contains 13 residues. Trimming shortened V by 1 base and J by 8 bases, and 9 bases separated the two germline ends. The CDR3 loop is CASSLVVGDEQFF. In nucleotides, the CDR3 is TGTGCCAGCAGTTTAGTGGTAGGGGATGAGCAGTTCTTC.

The chain carries TRBV6-1 and TRBJ1-5; no firm D call. V lost 6 bases to trimming and J lost 3 bases, with 6 bases between them. Germline V gene data show CDR1 as MNHNS and CDR2 as SASEGT. There are 12 residues in the CDR3. CDR3 amino acids: CASRGPNQPQHF. Here the CDR3 DNA reads TGTGCCAGCAGAGGGCCCAATCAGCCCCAGCATTTT.

By its share, this clonotype is large. The genes are TRBV27 and TRBJ2-1; either TRBD1 or TRBD2 may supply D (6 bases each). There are 14 residues in the CDR3. V gave up 4 bases and J gave up 7 bases, with 14 bases separating them. Per the germline V gene, CDR1 is MNHEY and CDR2 is SMNVEV (reference sequence). CDR3 DNA: TGTGCCAGCAGTTACGGGGGCGCGATGAATGAGCAGTTCTTC. Translation gives CASSYGGAMNEQFF.

In its sample, this clonotype is medium-sized. The chain employs TRBV7-2 and TRBJ2-1; D not resolved. CDR3 length: 13 residues. V was cut by 5 bases and J by 3 bases, with 8 bases left in between. Looked up from germline, CDR1 is SGHTA and CDR2 is FQGNSA. The CDR3 loop reads CASSHYNYNEQFF. In DNA form, the CDR3 reads TGTGCCAGCAGCCATTATAACTACAATGAGCAGTTCTTC.

This clonotype has only one observation. Just one base apart from a much larger clone, this may be a read error. The rearrangement links TRBV6-6 to TRBJ2-7; 8 bases align to TRBD1. V lost 10 bases and J lost 0; bases outside the gene matches: 2. The CDR3 loop spans 12 amino acids. Germline values: CDR1 MNHNY, CDR2 SVGAGI (reference sequence). The CDR3 nucleotides are TGTGCCAACAGGGGGAGCTCCTACGAGCAGTACGTC. Amino acid sequence: CANRGSSYEQYV.

The chain couples TRBV6-8 to TRBJ2-5; 7 bases line up with TRBD1. The CDR3 is 15 residues long. In germline, CDR1 is MNHGY, CDR2 SAAAGT. With V trimmed by 2 bases and J by 11 bases, 14 bases remained unmatched. The CDR3 coding sequence is TGTGCCAGCAGTTACCAACTGGGACAGTCGAATGAGCAGTACTTC. Amino acid sequence: CASSYQLGQSNEQYF.

This clonotype is categorized as medium-sized (0.01 to 0.1%). The chain has TRBV7-2 and TRBJ2-3; a possible D gene is TRBD2 (6 bases). The V end was cut by 2 bases, the J end by 1 base, with 13 bases between. The CDR3 length is 16 residues. Per the germline V gene, CDR1 is SGHTA and CDR2 is FQGNSA. CDR3 region: CASSLTTGAGTDTQYF. The CDR3 region has the DNA TGTGCCAGCAGCTTAACTACGGGAGCGGGCACAGATACGCAGTATTTT.

The V gene is TRBV6-1, the J gene TRBJ2-5; D might be TRBD2 (6 bases). Looked up from germline, CDR1 is MNHNS and CDR2 is SASEGT. This CDR3 has 13 residues. The V gene lost 11 bases and the J gene lost 1 base, with 14 bases spanning the gap. The CDR3 spells CASTGVTQETQYF. The CDR3 DNA reads as TGTGCCTCCACGGGGGTAACCCAAGAGACCCAGTACTTC.

This chain connects TRBV11-2 to TRBJ2-3; TRBD2 matches 11 bases. The CDR3 has 15 amino acids. V lost 1 base and J lost 4; bases outside the gene matches: 1. Germline loops: CDR1 SGHAT, CDR2 FQNNGV. The CDR3 nucleotides are TGTGCCAGCAGCTTAGTGACTAGCGGGGCAGATACGCAGTATTTT. Its translation is CASSLVTSGADTQYF.

This clonotype came up a few times. This chain joins TRBV7-3 and TRBJ2-1; TRBD2 matches 9 bases. Germline V gives CDR1 SGHTA, CDR2 FQGTGA. The CDR3 consists of 17 residues. J lost 4 bases, V lost 0 bases, and 7 bases had no gene match. The CDR3 reads CASSLTLRGGGYNEQFF. DNA for the CDR3: TGTGCCAGCAGCTTAACATTGCGGGGGGGGGGGTACAATGAGCAGTTCTTC.

This clonotype is categorized as hyperexpanded. J is TRBJ2-1 and V is TRBV6-1; 12 positions agree with TRBD2. With 6 bases clipped from V and 6 bases from J, the junction kept 3 bases outside the gene matches. Germline loops: CDR1 MNHNS, CDR2 SASEGT. CDR3 size: 14 residues. CDR3 DNA sequence: TGTGCCAGCAGCGGACTAGCGGGGCTCAATGAGCAGTTCTTC. As protein: CASSGLAGLNEQFF.